These 26 T cell receptor beta chains share one sample of origin, sequenced in a study of shared T cell receptors in the human thymus. Clones were sequenced by immunoSEQ multiplex PCR, and TCRdb holds only the in-frame ones, with some missing. The table includes 540,000 or so clones, around 82% detected once. These data also featured in a second study, about human thymus T cells.

Sequencing was done on a sample of thymocytes. The receptors originated from a boy younger than two with a congenital heart defect.

This clone was recorded once. The chain joins TRBV6-5 to TRBJ2-3, with D possibly matching TRBD1 (6 bases). Trimming took 6 bases from V and 3 from J, leaving 16 bases between them. Germline V gene lookup returns CDR1 MNHEY and CDR2 SVGAGI. This CDR3 has 15 residues. This CDR3 reads CASRKQGSFTDTQYF. The CDR3 DNA follows: TGTGCCAGCAGAAAACAGGGTTCTTTTACAGATACGCAGTATTTT.

V is TRBV5-6 and J is TRBJ2-7; TRBD2 matches at 10 bases. This CDR3 is built from 17 residues. V lost 4 bases and J lost 0; bases outside the gene matches: 10. From germline, CDR1 is SGHDT and CDR2 YYEEEE. The CDR3 loop reads CASSRELAGTPSYEQYF. CDR3 coding DNA: TGTGCCAGCAGCCGTGAACTAGCGGGAACCCCCTCCTACGAGCAGTACTTC.

V gene TRBV2 combines with J gene TRBJ1-4, with no clear D. This CDR3 comprises 14 residues. CDR1 is SNHLY, CDR2 FYNNEI, per germline. Deletions cut 5 bases from V and 0 bases from J, with 7 bases between. CDR3 DNA: TGTGCCAGCAGTCGAGGAACAACTAATGAAAAACTGTTTTTT. This sequence encodes CASSRGTTNEKLFF.

This sequence joins TRBV27 and TRBJ2-7; 8 bases match TRBD2. Germline-derived CDR1 and CDR2 are MNHEY and SMNVEV (reference sequence). The ends lost 6 bases at V and 7 bases at J; junction bases unmatched: 14. This CDR3 region has 15 residues. The CDR3 DNA reads TGTGCCAGCAGCCTAGAAGGGACTAGTCCTTCAGAGCAGTACTTC. Translating gives CASSLEGTSPSEQYF.

This clone was picked up a small number of times. The genes are TRBV6-4 and TRBJ1-3, with 9 positions matching TRBD1. The V segment lost 2 bases and the J segment 0 bases; nucleotides outside the gene matches: 2. CDR1 is MRHNA and CDR2 is SNTAGT in the germline V gene. This CDR3 region has 16 residues. The DNA for the CDR3 is TGTGCCAGCAGTGACCGGGACAGGGACTCTGGAAACACCATATATTTT. This encodes CASSDRDRDSGNTIYF.

The chain has TRBV7-9 and TRBJ2-2, with 7 bases fitting TRBD1. J gave up 9 bases and V 5 bases, and 15 bases lay outside the gene matches. This CDR3 spans 16 amino acids. The germline V gene has CDR1 SEHNR and CDR2 FQNEAQ (reference sequence). CDR3 protein: CASSQQGTPRPRELFF. The CDR3 DNA follows: TGTGCCAGCAGCCAACAGGGGACACCCCGTCCCAGGGAGCTGTTTTTT.

This chain connects TRBV5-6 to TRBJ1-1; 9 nucleotides align to TRBD1. The CDR3 totals 18 residues. V trimming: 4 bases; J trimming: 0 bases; junction bases outside the gene matches: 13. The germline V gene has CDR1 SGHDT and CDR2 YYEEEE. In DNA form, the CDR3 reads TGTGCCAGCAGCCCCACCGGGACAGGGACCCGCATGAACACTGAAGCTTTCTTT. Translation gives CASSPTGTGTRMNTEAFF.

The gene calls are TRBV29-1 and TRBJ2-3; a possible D gene is TRBD2 (6 bases). The germline V gene has CDR1 SQVTM and CDR2 ANQGSEA. Between the trimmed V and J ends, which lost 3 bases and 1 base, there was a span of 8 bases. The CDR3 has 13 residues. CDR3 nucleotides: TGCAGCGTTGATCGGGAGCGCACAGATACGCAGTATTTT. The encoded protein is CSVDRERTDTQYF.

V gene TRBV14 combines with J gene TRBJ2-5; 9 bases line up with TRBD2. J was trimmed by 2 bases and V by 2 bases; bases with no gene match: 0. Germline V gene sequence: CDR1 SGHDN, CDR2 FVKESK. The CDR3 is 14 amino acids. The CDR3 DNA reads TGTGCCAGCAGCCAAACTAGCGGGCAAGAGACCCAGTACTTC. It specifies CASSQTSGQETQYF.

The gene calls are TRBV19 and TRBJ1-1, with D possibly being TRBD1 (6 bases). The CDR3 runs to 15 residues. The germline V gene encodes CDR1 LNHDA and CDR2 SQIVND (reference sequence). V lost 2 bases to trimming and J lost 5 bases, with 15 bases between them. CDR3 sequence reads: CASSIPWGGATEAFF. The DNA of the CDR3 is TGTGCCAGTAGTATACCCTGGGGGGGCGCGACTGAAGCTTTCTTT.

This chain connects TRBV7-6 to TRBJ1-1; D possibly corresponds to TRBD1 (5 bases). From germline, CDR1 is SGHVS and CDR2 FNYEAQ. Trimming pared 1 base from V and 1 base from J, leaving 10 bases between. This CDR3 region has 15 residues. CDR3 DNA sequence: TGTGCCAGCAGCTTAGAGCCGGGGGGGAACACTGAAGCTTTCTTT. It codes for CASSLEPGGNTEAFF.

On this clone itself: Other nucleotide sequences from this sample produce the same CDR3. The chain joins TRBV27 to TRBJ2-2, with D unresolved. V gave up 5 bases and J gave up 0 bases, with 4 bases separating them. CDR1 is MNHEY, CDR2 SMNVEV, per germline (reference sequence). The CDR3 length is 13 residues. The CDR3 here is CASSPSNTGELFF. In DNA form, the CDR3 reads TGTGCCAGCAGTCCGTCGAACACCGGGGAGCTGTTTTTT.

The chain recombines TRBV5-1 with TRBJ2-2; 7 bases are shared with TRBD2. The ends lost 0 bases at V and 2 bases at J; junction bases unmatched: 13. The CDR3 consists of 19 residues. From germline, CDR1 is SGHRS and CDR2 YFSETQ. DNA for the CDR3: TGCGCCAGCAGCTTGGGCTACCCCTGGGCTAGCGGTAACACCGGGGAGCTGTTTTTT. This gives the protein CASSLGYPWASGNTGELFF.

This rearrangement joins TRBV2 to TRBJ2-1, with no clear D. The CDR3 totals 14 residues. Germline V lookup: CDR1 SNHLY, CDR2 FYNNEI. V lost 2 bases, J lost 3 bases, and 8 bases lay in between. The CDR3 protein is CASSERSIYNEQFF. Here the CDR3 DNA reads TGTGCCAGCAGTGAACGTAGCATCTACAATGAGCAGTTCTTC. The variable domain in full, with the rest retrieved from reference TRBV2 and TRBJ2-1, is EPEVTQTPSHQVTQMGQEVILRCVPISNHLYFYWYRQILGQKVEFLVSFYNNEISEKSEIFDDQFSVERPDGSNFTLKIRSTKLEDSAMYFCASSERSIYNEQFFGPGTRLTVL.

J is TRBJ2-7 and V is TRBV6-4; D gene uncertain. Trimming took off 2 bases at V and 2 bases at J, with 10 bases between the two ends. Germline CDR1 is MRHNA and CDR2 is SNTAGT. This CDR3 is built from 14 residues. The CDR3 DNA is TGTGCCAGCAGTGACCCAACCTACCCCTACGAGCAGTACTTC. It yields the protein CASSDPTYPYEQYF.

The chain uses TRBV5-1 and TRBJ1-2; TRBD1 agrees at 8 bases. J lost 4 bases, V lost 3 bases, and 8 bases had no gene match. There are 15 residues in the CDR3. From germline, CDR1 is SGHRS and CDR2 YFSETQ. The CDR3 bases are TGCGCCAGCAGCTGGGACAGGTTGGGTTTCTATGGCTACACCTTC. This translates into CASSWDRLGFYGYTF.

J is TRBJ2-7 and V is TRBV30; 9 bases align to TRBD2. J lost 3 bases, V lost 3 bases, and 9 bases had no gene match. Per germline, CDR1 GTSNPN and CDR2 SVGIG (reference sequence). CDR3 length equals 15 residues. CDR3 in amino acids: CAWSPELAGRYEQYF. For the CDR3, the DNA is TGTGCCTGGAGCCCGGAGCTAGCGGGACGCTACGAGCAGTACTTC.

V is TRBV4-3 and J is TRBJ2-7; the D gene is possibly TRBD1 (6 bases). V was clipped by 0 bases and J by 2 bases, with 20 bases between them. Germline values: CDR1 LGHNA, CDR2 YSLEER. This CDR3 has 18 amino acids. CDR3 sequence (DNA): TGCGCCAGCAGCCAAGAAGGGCGAACAGGGAGCCGGGCCTACGAGCAGTACTTC. Translated: CASSQEGRTGSRAYEQYF.

The CDR3 protein is CASSLTAGGPQYNEQFF. The CDR3 nucleotides read TGTGCCAGCAGCTTGACAGCGGGAGGGCCCCAATACAATGAGCAGTTCTTC. V usage is TRBV5-4 and J usage is TRBJ2-1; 10 bases are shared with TRBD2. J lost 4 bases, V lost 1 base, and 8 bases had no gene match. CDR3 length: 17 amino acids. Germline lookup yields CDR1 SGHNT and CDR2 YYREEE (reference sequence).

This clone is a singleton in its sample. J is TRBJ2-1 and V is TRBV29-1, with D possibly matching TRBD1 (6 bases). Trimming removed 2 bases from V and 1 base from J, with 21 bases in between. Germline V lookup: CDR1 SQVTM, CDR2 ANQGSEA. This CDR3 region has 18 residues. The CDR3 DNA sequence: TGCAGCGTTGAATCAGGGCGGAAGGGGACATGGTCCTACAATGAGCAGTTCTTC. Translating it yields CSVESGRKGTWSYNEQFF.

The V and J genes are TRBV27 and TRBJ2-5, with 10 bases matching TRBD2. CDR1 MNHEY and CDR2 SMNVEV come from the germline V gene (reference sequence). The CDR3 is made up of 16 amino acids. The trim removed 6 bases at V and 0 bases at J, leaving 7 bases unmatched. The CDR3, as DNA: TGTGCCAGCAGGCCCCCTAGCGGGAGAGACCAAGAGACCCAGTACTTC. This translates into CASRPPSGRDQETQYF.

V usage is TRBV4-1 and J usage is TRBJ2-7, with 7 bases fitting TRBD2. The V and J ends lost 2 bases and 5 bases, in that order; junction bases with no gene match: 6. Germline assignment: CDR1 MGHRA and CDR2 YSYEKL. This CDR3 comprises 14 residues. This CDR3 is CASSQRTSGDEQYF. DNA of the CDR3: TGCGCCAGCAGCCAACGGACTAGTGGCGACGAGCAGTACTTC.

The chain is built from TRBV6-4 and TRBJ2-7; TRBD2 agrees at 9 bases. The germline CDR1 and CDR2 sequences are MRHNA and SNTAGT. Losses at the gene ends were 5 bases for V and 2 bases for J; bases not matched to a gene: 10. The CDR3 is 16 residues long. The CDR3 region is CASSIRASGVTYEQYF. CDR3 bases: TGTGCCAGCAGTATCCGGGCTAGCGGGGTTACCTACGAGCAGTACTTC.

The V and J genes are TRBV14 and TRBJ2-7; 7 bases match TRBD1. Trimming cost V 1 base and J 2 bases; bases outside gene matches: 8. The CDR3 length is 16 residues. Germline lookup yields CDR1 SGHDN and CDR2 FVKESK. CDR3 sequence: CASSQVSRQGPYEQYF. The CDR3 region has the DNA TGTGCCAGCAGCCAAGTTAGTCGACAGGGTCCCTACGAGCAGTACTTC.

The rearrangement uses TRBV29-1 and TRBJ1-1, with a possible D match to TRBD1 (5 bases). In germline, CDR1 is SQVTM, CDR2 ANQGSEA. The length of the CDR3 is 13 residues. Trimming left V 3 bases short and J 3 bases short, with 11 bases between. The CDR3 nucleotides are TGCAGCGTTGAGGCGGGGCAGGACACTGAAGCTTTCTTT. Translated: CSVEAGQDTEAFF. The entire variable domain, with the rest obtained from reference TRBV29-1 and TRBJ1-1, is as follows: SAVISQKPSRDICQRGTSLTIQCQVDSQVTMMFWYRQQPGQSLTLIATANQGSEATYESGFVIDKFPISRPNLTFSTLTVSNMSPEDSSIYLCSVEAGQDTEAFFGQGTRLTVV.

This chain joins TRBV6-1 and TRBJ1-4; 8 bases line up with TRBD1. The CDR3 is 18 amino acids. Germline-derived CDR1 and CDR2 are MNHNS and SASEGT. Trimming cost V 2 bases and J 7 bases; bases outside gene matches: 15. In nucleotides, the CDR3 is TGTGCCAGCAGTGAAAGGGTGGGACAGGCGCGATTTGGTGAAAAACTGTTTTTT. Its translation: CASSERVGQARFGEKLFF.